These 17 T cell receptor beta chains were sequenced from one sample in a study of blood T cells in healthy people across ages. It was with a sample-barcoded 5' primer and a J-beta primer mix that a second PCR of roughly 6 to 11 cycles was run. TCRdb processed the 5' RACE reads anew with MiXCR; each CDR3 protein has one entry. The repertoire holds 600,000 to 650,000 distinct CDR3 sequences, with approximately 50% as singletons. Material: blood. Receptor source: a man in his sixties in good health.

Of note for this clonotype: At one end the junction does not follow the germline gene, possibly because of a read error. V usage is TRBV6-1 and J usage is TRBJ2-7, with D possibly TRBD2 on 6 matching bases. The J call may be incorrect, as the DNA end agrees better with TRBJ2-5. The germline V gene encodes CDR1 MNHNS and CDR2 SASEGT. The CDR3 consists of 13 residues. The CDR3 loop reads CACSRTTAETQYF. The CDR3 region has the DNA TGTGCCTGCAGCCGGACTACCGCAGAGACCCAGTACTTC.

The rearrangement joins TRBV20-1 to TRBJ2-4, with a weak D call TRBD2 (7 bases). Germline V CDR1 and CDR2: DFQATT, SNEGSKA (reference sequence). Trimming took off 0 bases at V and 0 bases at J, with 21 bases between the two ends. The CDR3 has 19 amino acids. CDR3: CSAREIGGGLLLAKNIQYF. The CDR3, as DNA: TGCAGTGCTAGAGAAATTGGGGGGGGCCTGCTTTTAGCCAAAAACATTCAGTACTTC.

The CDR3 DNA follows: TGTGCCAGCAGCCAACCCCCCCAGGACGAGCAGTACTTC. Encoded protein: CASSQPPQDEQYF. The rearrangement joins TRBV3-1 to TRBJ2-5; D not certain. The DNA end lines up better with TRBJ2-7; the J call may be wrong. CDR3 length equals 13 residues. The germline gives CDR1 LGHDT, CDR2 YNNKEL (reference sequence).

This clonotype was recorded only once. The rearrangement links TRBV4-1 to TRBJ2-1, with 7 positions matching TRBD2. The better agreement between TRBJ2-7 and the DNA end casts doubt on the J call. Germline CDR1 is MGHRA and CDR2 is YSYEKL. This CDR3 has 14 amino acids. The CDR3 DNA reads TGCGCCAGCAAAAGCGGGGCGCCCAACAATGAGCAGTACTTC. This encodes CASKSGAPNNEQYF.

The chain links TRBV7-7 to TRBJ2-5, with TRBD1 matching over 10 bases. CDR1 and CDR2 from the germline V gene are SSHAT and FNYEAQ (reference sequence). V was pared by 4 bases and J by 5 bases, with 10 bases of the junction left unmatched. The CDR3 length is 16 residues. In nucleotides, the CDR3 is TGTGCCAGCAGCTCACGACAGGGGGCCGGCGGGGAGACCCAGTACTTC. Protein sequence: CASSSRQGAGGETQYF.

The rearrangement joins TRBV7-9 to TRBJ2-2; D remains unclear. Germline values: CDR1 SEHNR, CDR2 FQNEAQ (reference sequence). The V end was cut by 1 base, the J end by 0 bases, with 9 bases between. The length of the CDR3 is 16 residues. The CDR3 nucleotides read TGTGCCAGCAGCTTAGGACACGACTCGAACACCGGGGAGCTGTTTTTT. Translating gives CASSLGHDSNTGELFF.

In this sample, this clonotype turned up a few times. This CDR3 is CASSLYPNEQFF. DNA of the CDR3: TGCGCCAGCAGCTTGTATCCCAATGAGCAGTTCTTC. This chain uses TRBV5-1 with TRBJ2-1; D call uncertain. The V gene's germline CDR1 is SGHRS and CDR2 YFSETQ. Trimming took off 1 base at V and 6 bases at J, with 5 bases between the two ends. CDR3 length equals 12 residues.

Worth noting for this clonotype: An end of the junction differs from the germline gene, which may be a read error. The chain carries TRBV3-1 and TRBJ2-1, with 8 positions matching TRBD1. Germline CDR1 is LGHDT and CDR2 is YNNKEL (reference sequence). The CDR3 spans 13 residues. The CDR3 spells CASTTGGRNELFF. In DNA, the CDR3 is TGTGCCAGTACAACAGGGGGTCGCAATGAGCTGTTCTTC.

In DNA, the CDR3 is TGTGCCAGCAGGGTCGAGGTCGGAGTAGCCGAGCAGTACTTC. It codes for CASRVEVGVAEQYF. The gene calls are TRBV2 and TRBJ2-5; no definite D call. The closer fit of TRBJ2-7 to the DNA end suggests the J call may be wrong. This CDR3 is 14 amino acids long. Germline V CDR1 and CDR2: SNHLY, FYNNEI.

This chain joins TRBV6-6 and TRBJ2-5, with 8 positions matching TRBD2. The CDR3 covers 17 residues. Germline CDR1 is MNHNY and CDR2 is SVGAGI (reference sequence). J lost 5 bases, V lost 0 bases, and 11 bases had no gene match. The CDR3 loop reads CASSYSSRGGLLETQYF. As DNA, the CDR3 is TGTGCCAGCAGTTACTCGTCCCGGGGGGGGCTTCTGGAGACCCAGTACTTC.

This clonotype occurred a few times. This chain connects TRBV4-1 to TRBJ2-5; D possibly corresponds to TRBD1 (5 bases). Germline V gene sequence: CDR1 MGHRA, CDR2 YSYEKL. V dropped 3 bases and J dropped 2 bases, with 13 bases sitting between them. CDR3 size: 15 residues. The CDR3 loop is CASSHLGQGQETQYF. Here the CDR3 DNA reads TGCGCCAGCAGCCACCTCGGCCAGGGACAAGAGACCCAGTACTTC.

A remark on this clonotype: A junction end diverges from the germline sequence, so it may reflect a read error. The chain recombines TRBV11-2 with TRBJ2-4; 9 bases align to TRBD1. The CDR3 length is 18 residues. CDR1 is SGHAT and CDR2 is FQNNGV in the germline V gene. CDR3 loop: CASSKGQGGGLAKNFQYF. CDR3 nucleotide sequence: TGTGCCAGCAGTAAGGGACAGGGAGGAGGGCTAGCCAAAAACTTTCAGTACTTC.

The genes are TRBV10-3 and TRBJ2-3, with TRBD2 identical over 8 bases. The ends lost 6 bases at V and 3 bases at J; junction bases unmatched: 17. Germline V gene sequence: CDR1 ENHRY, CDR2 SYGVKD. The CDR3 has 18 residues. The CDR3 protein is CAISEPRGTRGVTDTQYF. The CDR3 DNA reads as TGTGCCATCAGCGAACCCCGGGGGACTAGGGGGGTAACAGATACGCAGTATTTT.

This clonotype was recorded a few times. V usage is TRBV27 and J usage is TRBJ1-2, with TRBD1 identical over 11 bases. Germline lookup yields CDR1 MNHEY and CDR2 SMNVEV (reference sequence). The CDR3 has 15 residues. V lost 5 bases and J lost 6; bases outside the gene matches: 8. In nucleotides, the CDR3 is TGTGCCAGCAGTCGGACAGGGGGCGCGTACCATGGCTACACCTTC. Encoded protein: CASSRTGGAYHGYTF.

J is TRBJ1-1 and V is TRBV20-1, with D tentatively TRBD1 (6 bases). The CDR3 length is 13 residues. Germline-derived CDR1 and CDR2 are DFQATT and SNEGSKA (reference sequence). Trimming removed 6 bases at V and 5 bases at J, with 16 bases between. CDR3 region: CSALGTRWTEAFF. CDR3 coding DNA: TGCAGTGCCCTAGGGACAAGGTGGACTGAAGCTTTCTTT.

The chain is built from TRBV7-2 and TRBJ2-2; D is perhaps TRBD2 (7 bases). This CDR3 comprises 15 residues. Germline CDR1 reads SGHTA; CDR2 reads FQGNSA. Trimming cost V 3 bases and J 8 bases, with 16 bases left between them. CDR3: CASSLAGGLRGELFF. CDR3 nucleotide sequence: TGTGCCAGCAGCTTGGCCGGGGGGCTTAGGGGGGAGCTGTTTTTT.

This clonotype was seen a handful of times. J is TRBJ2-1 and V is TRBV15, with a weak D call TRBD2 (6 bases). The germline V gene encodes CDR1 LNHNV and CDR2 YYDKDF (reference sequence). Trimming shortened V by 0 bases and J by 8 bases, and 11 bases separated the two germline ends. The CDR3 runs to 14 residues. This chain's CDR3 is CATSRDPSADEQFF. The CDR3 nucleotides read TGTGCCACCAGCAGAGACCCTAGCGCGGATGAGCAGTTCTTC.